Below are 25 T cell receptor beta chains sequenced from a single sample in a study of T cells in Graves' hyperthyroidism and ophthalmopathy. RNA transcripts were the template for amplifying TCR beta CDR3 regions. When the TCR CDR3 underwent first-round RT-PCR, the HTBI primer set was used. TCRdb fed the multiplex PCR reads into MiXCR, producing one record per CDR3 protein. The sample shows approximately 400,000 distinct CDR3 sequences, approximately 17% of them seen only once. The sample taken for sequencing was blood. The receptors were gathered from a man aged 18 to 30 with Graves' ophthalmopathy.

V is TRBV19 and J is TRBJ1-2, with D perhaps matching TRBD1 (5 bases). V was cut by 5 bases and J by 0 bases, with 19 bases left in between. This CDR3 contains 17 residues. The V gene's germline CDR1 is LNHDA and CDR2 SQIVND (reference sequence). CDR3 loop: CASSLGPHGNTNYGYTF. The CDR3 DNA follows: TGTGCCAGTAGTTTGGGACCACACGGAAATACTAACTATGGCTACACCTTC.

This clonotype was detected only a few times. The V and J genes are TRBV7-3 and TRBJ2-1; unclear D gene. Germline assignment: CDR1 SGHTA and CDR2 FQGTGA. The CDR3 runs to 15 residues. With 4 bases removed from V and 4 bases from J, the gap between germline ends came to 14 bases. CDR3 DNA: TGTGCCAGCAGCTCCCATGGCTCGTTGTACAATGAGCAGTTCTTC. As protein: CASSSHGSLYNEQFF.

This clonotype was seen a few times. CDR3 in DNA: TGTGCCACCAGTGAGGGACAGGGCGGCACAGATACGCAGTATTTT. This codes for CATSEGQGGTDTQYF. The chain has TRBV24-1 and TRBJ2-3; TRBD1 agrees at 9 bases. The CDR3 runs 15 residues. Looked up from germline, CDR1 is KGHDR and CDR2 is SFDVKD. The ends lost 4 bases at V and 1 base at J; junction bases unmatched: 2.

The chain carries TRBV5-1 and TRBJ2-5; 8 bases fit TRBD2. The germline gives CDR1 SGHRS, CDR2 YFSETQ. The CDR3 totals 15 residues. Unmatched junction bases numbered 11, after V lost 5 bases and J lost 5 bases. CDR3 DNA sequence: TGCGCCAGCAGGTCCACGGGGGGGCCTCGGGAGACCCAGTACTTC. This gives the protein CASRSTGGPRETQYF.

This clonotype came up a few times. The chain has TRBV18 and TRBJ2-5; D assignment may be TRBD1 or TRBD2 (6 bases each). The V gene lost 3 bases and the J gene lost 4 bases, with 12 bases spanning the gap. CDR1 is KGHSH and CDR2 is LQKENI in the germline V gene. CDR3 length equals 14 residues. CDR3 coding DNA: TGTGCCAGCTCACCTGTTGGGGGGCGAGAGACCCAGTACTTC. Encoded protein: CASSPVGGRETQYF.

The chain employs TRBV9 and TRBJ2-5; 7 bases agree with TRBD2. The CDR3 runs 16 residues. From germline, CDR1 is SGDLS and CDR2 YYNGEE. With 4 bases clipped from V and 2 bases from J, the junction kept 11 bases outside the gene matches. The CDR3 reads CASSHHHERGQETQYF. In DNA form, the CDR3 reads TGTGCCAGCAGCCACCACCATGAGCGGGGACAAGAGACCCAGTACTTC.

This clonotype was picked up a small number of times. The V gene is TRBV3-1, the J gene TRBJ2-3; D might be TRBD2 (6 bases). In germline, CDR1 is LGHDT, CDR2 YNNKEL (reference sequence). The germline V and J ends were trimmed by 1 base and 4 bases, with 15 bases remaining between them. The CDR3 spans 16 residues. The CDR3 loop is CASSQARGLAPDTQYF. The CDR3 DNA is TGTGCCAGCAGCCAAGCGAGGGGACTCGCACCAGATACGCAGTATTTT.

This clonotype has at least ten counts. CDR3 bases: TGTGCCAGCAGCTTAGCTGGGACCAAATCCCTCTACACCTTC. Translation: CASSLAGTKSLYTF. The chain is built from TRBV7-9 and TRBJ1-2; weak D call: TRBD1 (5 bases). The CDR3 runs 14 residues. Germline V gives CDR1 SEHNR, CDR2 FQNEAQ (reference sequence). Trimming removed 0 bases from V and 10 bases from J, with 15 bases in between.

This clonotype was detected many times. The V call is TRBV7-2, the J call TRBJ1-2, with D tentatively TRBD1 (6 bases). CDR1 is SGHTA and CDR2 is FQGNSA in the germline V gene. The CDR3 is made up of 13 amino acids. Trimming shortened V by 5 bases and J by 4 bases, and 11 bases separated the two germline ends. The CDR3 nucleotides read TGTGCCAGCAGCAAAGGACAGAGCTATGGCTACACCTTC. Translation: CASSKGQSYGYTF.

V usage is TRBV6-1 and J usage is TRBJ2-3; D is unclear. The ends were cut back, 8 bases at V and 2 bases at J, with 8 bases in the middle. CDR3 length: 12 residues. Germline assignment: CDR1 MNHNS and CDR2 SASEGT. The CDR3 DNA sequence: TGTGCCAGCCGAACGAACACAGATACGCAGTATTTT. It codes for CASRTNTDTQYF.

V usage is TRBV18 and J usage is TRBJ2-5; weak D call: TRBD2 (6 bases). The V end lost 0 bases, the J end lost 2 bases, and 7 bases lay between the germline ends. Germline V CDR1 and CDR2: KGHSH, LQKENI. This CDR3 has 14 amino acids. As DNA, the CDR3 is TGTGCCAGCTCACCACCGGGACTTCAAGAGACCCAGTACTTC. Translating gives CASSPPGLQETQYF.

This clonotype occurred a few times. A read error may be the cause here, since a much bigger clone is one base away. This CDR3 fails to terminate in the conserved phenylalanine or tryptophan, so it likely reflects a read error. This chain connects TRBV3-1 to TRBJ1-2; D is unresolved. V lost 1 base, J lost 6 bases, and 6 bases lay in between. Germline V gives CDR1 LGHDT, CDR2 YNNKEL (reference sequence). This CDR3 contains 12 residues. CDR3 residues: CASSQGINGYTL. In nucleotides, the CDR3 is TGTGCCAGCAGCCAAGGGATCAATGGCTACACCCTC.

This clonotype was counted many times. The chain has TRBV20-1 and TRBJ2-7, with 7 nucleotides matching TRBD2. Germline-derived CDR1 and CDR2 are DFQATT and SNEGSKA (reference sequence). After removal of 6 bases from V and 0 bases from J, the junction contained 11 bases not matched to a gene. The CDR3 extends over 15 amino acids. For the CDR3, the DNA is TGCAGTGCCACCCCCCAGCGGGGCGTCTCCTACGAGCAGTACTTC. Protein product: CSATPQRGVSYEQYF.

This clonotype was seen only a few times. J is TRBJ2-1 and V is TRBV5-4, with a weak D call TRBD2 (6 bases). This CDR3 has 14 amino acids. The V gene lost 6 bases and the J gene lost 6 bases, with 16 bases spanning the gap. Germline V lookup: CDR1 SGHNT, CDR2 YYREEE (reference sequence). Written as DNA, the CDR3 is TGTGCCAGCACCCCAGGAATGGGGGGCAATGAGCAGTTCTTC. It codes for CASTPGMGGNEQFF.

This clonotype was counted ten times or more. The J gene is TRBJ2-1, the V gene TRBV7-8, with D possibly being TRBD1 (6 bases). V lost 0 bases to trimming and J lost 4 bases, with 10 bases between them. CDR1 SGHVS and CDR2 FQNEAQ come from the germline V gene. The CDR3 sequence is 15 residues long. The CDR3 loop reads CASSLAGAKYNEQFF. The CDR3 DNA reads as TGTGCCAGCAGCTTAGCGGGGGCGAAATACAATGAGCAGTTCTTC.

The table lists this clonotype with a few counts. The CDR3 is CASSAQRGLFF. CDR3 bases: TGTGCCAGCAGCGCACAGCGCGGGCTGTTTTTT. The genes are TRBV7-3 and TRBJ2-2; D is unresolved. The ends were cut back, 5 bases at V and 13 bases at J, with 11 bases in the middle. The CDR3 has 11 amino acids. CDR1 is SGHTA, CDR2 FQGTGA, per germline.

Remarks on this clonotype: A much larger clone is a single base away; this may be a read error. Here the CDR3 reads CASSVDSNEQFF. Here the CDR3 DNA reads TGTGCCAGCAGCGTAGACAGCAATGAGCAGTTCTTC. J is TRBJ2-1 and V is TRBV9; no firm D call. From germline, CDR1 is SGDLS and CDR2 YYNGEE. Trimming took 0 bases from V and 6 from J, leaving 4 bases between them. The length of the CDR3 is 12 residues.

This clonotype has at least ten counts. The chain links TRBV3-1 to TRBJ1-1, with D unclear. CDR1 and CDR2 from the germline V gene are LGHDT and YNNKEL (reference sequence). Trimming left V 2 bases short and J 6 bases short, with 10 bases between. This CDR3 is 13 amino acids long. The CDR3: CASSQPRRAEAFF. The CDR3 nucleotides read TGTGCCAGCAGCCAACCCAGAAGGGCTGAAGCTTTCTTT.

This clonotype was counted between two and nine times. CDR3 nucleotide sequence: TGTGCCACCAGTGGGGAGGGCCATGGCTACACCTTC. Protein sequence: CATSGEGHGYTF. The chain uses TRBV24-1 and TRBJ1-2; D gene unclear. The CDR3 has 12 amino acids. Trimming took off 5 bases at V and 6 bases at J, with 9 bases between the two ends. CDR1 KGHDR and CDR2 SFDVKD come from the germline V gene.

There are many counts of this clonotype. The chain combines TRBV7-3 with TRBJ2-5; TRBD2 matches at 8 bases. The V segment lost 5 bases and the J segment 5 bases; nucleotides outside the gene matches: 10. CDR1 and CDR2 (germline): SGHTA, FQGTGA. This CDR3 spans 15 amino acids. CDR3 in DNA: TGTGCCAGCAGCCCCCGGGGGGGTAGGTTGGAGACCCAGTACTTC. Residues: CASSPRGGRLETQYF.

This clonotype was detected once. The V gene is TRBV6-4, the J gene TRBJ1-1, with D tentatively TRBD1 (5 bases). This CDR3 comprises 15 residues. Germline V gene data show CDR1 as MRHNA and CDR2 as SNTAGT. Trimming left V 2 bases short and J 5 bases short, with 15 bases between. The CDR3 loop reads CASSDRDGAYTEAFF. In nucleotides, the CDR3 is TGTGCCAGCAGTGACAGGGACGGTGCCTATACTGAAGCTTTCTTT.

This clonotype was found many times. The chain employs TRBV20-1 and TRBJ1-5; 7 bases are shared with TRBD1. Germline CDR1 and CDR2: DFQATT and SNEGSKA (reference sequence). V shed 4 bases and J 6 bases; nucleotides not matched to a gene: 6. CDR3 length: 13 amino acids. The CDR3 sequence is CSATRQGGQPQHF. The CDR3 nucleotides read TGCAGTGCTACGAGACAGGGAGGTCAGCCCCAGCATTTT.

This clonotype has at least ten counts. V and J are TRBV7-9 and TRBJ2-5; D gene ambiguous. Germline assignment: CDR1 SEHNR and CDR2 FQNEAQ (reference sequence). Trimming cost V 5 bases and J 5 bases, with 9 bases left between them. The CDR3 consists of 12 residues. CDR3 in amino acids: CASSITDETQYF. In DNA, the CDR3 is TGTGCCAGCAGCATAACGGATGAGACCCAGTACTTC.

Only a few counts were recorded for this clonotype. The chain is built from TRBV29-1 and TRBJ1-2; D uncertain. V lost 2 bases and J lost 0, with 7 bases in between. The germline gives CDR1 SQVTM, CDR2 ANQGSEA. The length of the CDR3 is 13 residues. CDR3 loop: CSVESTSNYGYTF. The CDR3 DNA reads as TGCAGCGTTGAATCGACATCTAACTATGGCTACACCTTC.

The chain recombines TRBV19 with TRBJ2-2; D not certain. The CDR3 is 17 residues long. Germline values: CDR1 LNHDA, CDR2 SQIVND (reference sequence). Trimming removed 3 bases at V and 4 bases at J, with 18 bases between. CDR3 sequence (DNA): TGTGCCAGTAGTATTAGGTACCTCACGATTCTCACCGGGGAGCTGTTTTTT. It yields the protein CASSIRYLTILTGELFF.